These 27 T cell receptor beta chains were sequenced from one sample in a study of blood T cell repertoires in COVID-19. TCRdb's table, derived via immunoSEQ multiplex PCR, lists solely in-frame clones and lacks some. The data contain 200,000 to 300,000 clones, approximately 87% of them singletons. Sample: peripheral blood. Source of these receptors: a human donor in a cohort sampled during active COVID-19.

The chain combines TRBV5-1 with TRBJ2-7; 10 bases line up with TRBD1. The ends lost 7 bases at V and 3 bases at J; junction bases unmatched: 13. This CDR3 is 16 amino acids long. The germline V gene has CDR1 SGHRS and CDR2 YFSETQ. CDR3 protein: CASGTGTGAHYYEQYF. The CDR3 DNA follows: TGCGCCAGCGGTACCGGGACAGGGGCCCACTACTACGAGCAGTACTTC.

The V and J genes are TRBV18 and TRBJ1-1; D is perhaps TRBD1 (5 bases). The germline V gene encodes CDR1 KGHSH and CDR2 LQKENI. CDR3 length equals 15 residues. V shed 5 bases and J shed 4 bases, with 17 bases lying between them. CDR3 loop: CASSKDMSPPTEAFF. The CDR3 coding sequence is TGTGCCAGCTCAAAGGACATGTCCCCTCCCACTGAAGCTTTCTTT.

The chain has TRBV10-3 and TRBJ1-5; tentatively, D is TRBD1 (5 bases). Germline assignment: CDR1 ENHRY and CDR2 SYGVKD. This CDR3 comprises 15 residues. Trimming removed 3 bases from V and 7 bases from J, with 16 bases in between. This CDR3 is CAISDAREGKQPQHF. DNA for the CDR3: TGTGCCATCAGTGATGCCAGGGAGGGGAAGCAGCCCCAGCATTTT.

The CDR3: CASSTRAGIYNEQFF. The DNA of the CDR3 is TGTGCCAGCAGCACCCGAGCGGGAATCTACAATGAGCAGTTCTTC. This chain uses TRBV9 with TRBJ2-1; 7 nucleotides line up with TRBD2. The CDR3 runs to 15 residues. Germline values: CDR1 SGDLS, CDR2 YYNGEE. The V segment lost 4 bases and the J segment 3 bases; nucleotides outside the gene matches: 7.

CDR3 amino acids: CASSARTGVGNTIYF. The CDR3 nucleotides are TGTGCCAGCAGCGCCCGCACAGGGGTTGGAAACACCATATATTTT. This chain connects TRBV9 to TRBJ1-3; 7 nucleotides line up with TRBD1. The CDR3 is 15 residues long. J lost 3 bases, V lost 3 bases, and 6 bases had no gene match. Per germline, CDR1 SGDLS and CDR2 YYNGEE. The variable domain in full, completed from reference TRBV9 and TRBJ1-3, reads DSGVTQTPKHLITATGQRVTLRCSPRSGDLSVYWYQQSLDQGLQFLIQYYNGEERAKGNILERFSAQQFPDLHSELNLSSLELGDSALYFCASSARTGVGNTIYFGEGSWLTVV.

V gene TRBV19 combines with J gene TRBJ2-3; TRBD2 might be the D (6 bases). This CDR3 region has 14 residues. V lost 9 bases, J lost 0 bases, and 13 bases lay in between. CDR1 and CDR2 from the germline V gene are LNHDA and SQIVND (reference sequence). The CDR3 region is CASGGTISTDTQYF. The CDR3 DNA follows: TGTGCCAGCGGGGGAACCATAAGCACAGATACGCAGTATTTT.

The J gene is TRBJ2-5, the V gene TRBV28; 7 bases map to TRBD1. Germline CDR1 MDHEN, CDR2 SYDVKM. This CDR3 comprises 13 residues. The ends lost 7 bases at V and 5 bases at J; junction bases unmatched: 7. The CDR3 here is CASNSGGWETQYF. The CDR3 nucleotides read TGTGCCAGCAACTCAGGGGGTTGGGAGACCCAGTACTTC.

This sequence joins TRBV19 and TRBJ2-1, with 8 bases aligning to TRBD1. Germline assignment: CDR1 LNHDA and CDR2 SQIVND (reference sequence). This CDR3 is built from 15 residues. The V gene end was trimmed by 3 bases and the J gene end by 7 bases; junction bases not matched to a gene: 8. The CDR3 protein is CASSIGGQGWNEQFF. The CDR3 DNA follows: TGTGCCAGTAGTATCGGCGGACAGGGCTGGAATGAGCAGTTCTTC. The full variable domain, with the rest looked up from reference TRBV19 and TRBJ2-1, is DGGITQSPKYLFRKEGQNVTLSCEQNLNHDAMYWYRQDPGQGLRLIYYSQIVNDFQKGDIAEGYSVSREKKESFPLTVTSAQKNPTAFYLCASSIGGQGWNEQFFGPGTRLTVL.

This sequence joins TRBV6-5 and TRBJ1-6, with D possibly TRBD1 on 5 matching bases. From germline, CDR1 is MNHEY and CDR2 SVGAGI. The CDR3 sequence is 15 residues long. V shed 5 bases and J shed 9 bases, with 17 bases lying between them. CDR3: CASSRQSPGGSPLHF. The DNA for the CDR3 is TGTGCCAGCAGTAGACAGTCGCCGGGGGGTTCACCCCTCCACTTT.

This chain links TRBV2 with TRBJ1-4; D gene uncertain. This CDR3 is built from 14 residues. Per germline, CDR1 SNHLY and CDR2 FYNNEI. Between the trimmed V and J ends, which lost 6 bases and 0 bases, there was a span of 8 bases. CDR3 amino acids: CASRSTSTNEKLFF. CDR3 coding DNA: TGTGCCAGCAGGTCCACTTCAACTAATGAAAAACTGTTTTTT.

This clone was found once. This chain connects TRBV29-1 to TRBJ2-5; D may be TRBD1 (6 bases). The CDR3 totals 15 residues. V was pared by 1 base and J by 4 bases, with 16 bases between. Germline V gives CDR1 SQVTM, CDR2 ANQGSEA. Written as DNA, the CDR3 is TGCAGCGTTGAAGCTCAGGGGTCCAGAGGAGAGACCCAGTACTTC. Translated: CSVEAQGSRGETQYF.

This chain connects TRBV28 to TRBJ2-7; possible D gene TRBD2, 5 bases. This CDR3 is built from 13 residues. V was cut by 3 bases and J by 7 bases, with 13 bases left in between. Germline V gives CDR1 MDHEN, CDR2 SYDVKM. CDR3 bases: TGTGCCAGCAGTTTTGAGGGCTTGTGGGAGCAGTACTTC. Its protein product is CASSFEGLWEQYF. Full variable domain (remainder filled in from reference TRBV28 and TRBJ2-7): DVKVTQSSRYLVKRTGEKVFLECVQDMDHENMFWYRQDPGLGLRLIYFSYDVKMKEKGDIPEGYSVSREKKERFSLILESASTNQTSMYLCASSFEGLWEQYFGPGTRLTVT.

The CDR3 reads CASSLYATSESSYNEQFF. DNA of the CDR3: TGTGCCAGCAGTCTTTATGCGACTAGCGAGAGCTCCTACAATGAGCAGTTCTTC. The chain links TRBV27 to TRBJ2-1; 8 positions match TRBD2. Germline loops: CDR1 MNHEY, CDR2 SMNVEV (reference sequence). With V trimmed by 5 bases and J by 0 bases, 12 bases remained unmatched. The CDR3 runs to 18 residues.

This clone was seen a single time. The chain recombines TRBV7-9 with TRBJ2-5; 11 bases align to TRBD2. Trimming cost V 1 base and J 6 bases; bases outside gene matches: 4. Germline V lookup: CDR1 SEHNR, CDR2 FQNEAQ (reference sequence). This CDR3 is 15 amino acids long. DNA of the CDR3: TGTGCCAGCAGCTTAGGTAGCGGGGGGGCGAAGACCCAGTACTTC. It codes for CASSLGSGGAKTQYF.

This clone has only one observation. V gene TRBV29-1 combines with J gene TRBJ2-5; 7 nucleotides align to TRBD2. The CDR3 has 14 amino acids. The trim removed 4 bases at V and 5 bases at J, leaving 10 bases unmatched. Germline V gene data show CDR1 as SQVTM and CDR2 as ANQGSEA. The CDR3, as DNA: TGCAGCGTTGTACTAGCGAGATGGGAGGAGACCCAGTACTTC. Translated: CSVVLARWEETQYF.

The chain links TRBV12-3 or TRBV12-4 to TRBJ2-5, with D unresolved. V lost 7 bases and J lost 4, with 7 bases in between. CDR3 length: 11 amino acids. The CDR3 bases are TGTGCCAGCACCCTTTTAGAGACCCAGTACTTC. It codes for CASTLLETQYF.

CDR3 residues: CASSPSGRQGIWYGYTF. CDR3 nucleotide sequence: TGTGCCAGCAGCCCAAGCGGAAGACAGGGAATATGGTATGGCTACACCTTC. The chain carries TRBV7-2 and TRBJ1-2; TRBD1 agrees at 7 bases. Germline CDR1 and CDR2: SGHTA and FQGNSA. CDR3 length equals 17 residues. V lost 5 bases, J lost 5 bases, and 17 bases stayed unmatched.

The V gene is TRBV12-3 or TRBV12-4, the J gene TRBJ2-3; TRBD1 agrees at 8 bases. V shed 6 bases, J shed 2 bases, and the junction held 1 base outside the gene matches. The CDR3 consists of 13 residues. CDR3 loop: CASRTGDTDTQYF. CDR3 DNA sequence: TGTGCCAGCAGGACAGGGGACACAGATACGCAGTATTTT.

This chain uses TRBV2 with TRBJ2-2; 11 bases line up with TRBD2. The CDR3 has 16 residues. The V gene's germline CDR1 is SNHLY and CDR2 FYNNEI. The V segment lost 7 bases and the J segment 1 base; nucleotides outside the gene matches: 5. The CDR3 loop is CASKGLAVQNTGELFF. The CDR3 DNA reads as TGTGCCAGCAAGGGACTAGCGGTTCAGAACACCGGGGAGCTGTTTTTT.

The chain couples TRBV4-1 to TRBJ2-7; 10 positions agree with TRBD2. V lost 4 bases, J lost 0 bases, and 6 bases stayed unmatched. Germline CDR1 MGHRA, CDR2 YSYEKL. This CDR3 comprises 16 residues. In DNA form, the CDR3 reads TGCGCCAGCAGCCCGGCTAGCGGGAGTACCTCCTACGAGCAGTACTTC. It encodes CASSPASGSTSYEQYF.

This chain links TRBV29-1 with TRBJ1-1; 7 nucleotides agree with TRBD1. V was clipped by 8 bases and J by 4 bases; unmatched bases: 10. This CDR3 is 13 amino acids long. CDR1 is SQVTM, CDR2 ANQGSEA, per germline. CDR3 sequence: CSLRQGWTTEAFF. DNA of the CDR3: TGCAGCCTCAGACAGGGATGGACCACTGAAGCTTTCTTT. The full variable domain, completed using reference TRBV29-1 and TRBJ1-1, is SAVISQKPSRDICQRGTSLTIQCQVDSQVTMMFWYRQQPGQSLTLIATANQGSEATYESGFVIDKFPISRPNLTFSTLTVSNMSPEDSSIYLCSLRQGWTTEAFFGQGTRLTVV.

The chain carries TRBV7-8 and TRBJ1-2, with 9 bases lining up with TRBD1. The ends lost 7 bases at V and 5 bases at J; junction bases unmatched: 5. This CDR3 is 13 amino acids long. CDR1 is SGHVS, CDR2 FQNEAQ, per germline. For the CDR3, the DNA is TGTGCCAGCACCATGGACAGGGGATATGGCTACACCTTC. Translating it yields CASTMDRGYGYTF. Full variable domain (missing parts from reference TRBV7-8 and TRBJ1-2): GAGVSQSPRYKVAKRGQDVALRCDPISGHVSLFWYQQALGQGPEFLTYFQNEAQLDKSGLPSDRFFAERPEGSVSTLKIQRTQQEDSAVYLCASTMDRGYGYTFGSGTRLTVV.

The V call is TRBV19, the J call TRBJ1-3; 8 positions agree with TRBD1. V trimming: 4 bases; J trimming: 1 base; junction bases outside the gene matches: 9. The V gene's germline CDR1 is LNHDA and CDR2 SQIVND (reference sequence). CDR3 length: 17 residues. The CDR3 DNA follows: TGTGCCAGTAGTAGGCCAGGGGGCGCAGATTCTGGAAACACCATATATTTT. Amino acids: CASSRPGGADSGNTIYF.

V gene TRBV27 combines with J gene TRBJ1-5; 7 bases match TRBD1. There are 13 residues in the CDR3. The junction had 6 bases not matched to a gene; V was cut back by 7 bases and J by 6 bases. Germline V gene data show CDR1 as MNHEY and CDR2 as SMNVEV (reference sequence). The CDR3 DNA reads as TGTGCCAGCATAAAACAGGGGACTCAGCCCCAGCATTTT. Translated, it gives CASIKQGTQPQHF.

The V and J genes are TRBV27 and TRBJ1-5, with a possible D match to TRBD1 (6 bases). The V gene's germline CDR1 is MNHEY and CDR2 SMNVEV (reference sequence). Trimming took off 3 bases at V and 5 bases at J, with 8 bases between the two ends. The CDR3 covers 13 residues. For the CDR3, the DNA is TGTGCCAGCAGTTTCACAGGGTATCAGCCCCAGCATTTT. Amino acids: CASSFTGYQPQHF.

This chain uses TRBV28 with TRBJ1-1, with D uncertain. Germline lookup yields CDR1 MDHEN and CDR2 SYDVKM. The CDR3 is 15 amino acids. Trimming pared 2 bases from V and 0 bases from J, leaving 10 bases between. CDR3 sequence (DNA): TGTGCCAGCAGTTTAATGACACCCATGAACACTGAAGCTTTCTTT. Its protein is CASSLMTPMNTEAFF.

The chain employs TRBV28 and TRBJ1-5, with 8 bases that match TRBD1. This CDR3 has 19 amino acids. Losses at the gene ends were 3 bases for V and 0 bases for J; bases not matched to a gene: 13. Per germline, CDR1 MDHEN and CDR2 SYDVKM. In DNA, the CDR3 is TGTGCCAGCAGTTTCCCCCAAGGGACAGGCCCTTTTAGCAATCAGCCCCAGCATTTT. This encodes CASSFPQGTGPFSNQPQHF.